This record covers a single T cell receptor (beta chain). These data are taken from a study of monozygotic twins with inflammatory bowel disease. Each donor supplied around 2.3 ml of blood. CDR3 length equals 16 residues. Germline assignment: CDR1 MNHNS and CDR2 SASEGT. One entry per CDR3 protein, without DNA, is what TCRdb gives after re-calling the 5' RACE reads. This listing includes nearly 450,000 distinct CDR3 sequences. The chain has TRBV6-1 and TRBJ2-1; TCRdb's D call, TRBD2, is unchecked because there is no DNA. Material: blood. The TCR was taken from a human donor with ulcerative colitis or Crohn's disease, or a healthy co-twin of an affected twin (not recorded which). The CDR3 here is CASSALAGGPGDEQFF.